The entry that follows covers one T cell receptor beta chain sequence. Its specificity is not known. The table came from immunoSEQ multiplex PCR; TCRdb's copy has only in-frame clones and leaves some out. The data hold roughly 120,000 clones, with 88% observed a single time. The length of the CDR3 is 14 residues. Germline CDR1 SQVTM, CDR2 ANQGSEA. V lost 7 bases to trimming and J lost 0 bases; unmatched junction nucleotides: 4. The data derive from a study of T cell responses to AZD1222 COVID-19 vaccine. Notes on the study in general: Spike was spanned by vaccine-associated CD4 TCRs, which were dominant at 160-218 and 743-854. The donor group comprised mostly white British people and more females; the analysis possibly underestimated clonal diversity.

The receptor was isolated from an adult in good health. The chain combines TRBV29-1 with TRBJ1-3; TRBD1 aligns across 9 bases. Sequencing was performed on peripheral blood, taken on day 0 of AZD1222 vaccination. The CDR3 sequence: CSAMGQGSGNTIYF. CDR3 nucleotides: TGCAGCGCCATGGGACAGGGCTCTGGAAACACCATATATTTT.